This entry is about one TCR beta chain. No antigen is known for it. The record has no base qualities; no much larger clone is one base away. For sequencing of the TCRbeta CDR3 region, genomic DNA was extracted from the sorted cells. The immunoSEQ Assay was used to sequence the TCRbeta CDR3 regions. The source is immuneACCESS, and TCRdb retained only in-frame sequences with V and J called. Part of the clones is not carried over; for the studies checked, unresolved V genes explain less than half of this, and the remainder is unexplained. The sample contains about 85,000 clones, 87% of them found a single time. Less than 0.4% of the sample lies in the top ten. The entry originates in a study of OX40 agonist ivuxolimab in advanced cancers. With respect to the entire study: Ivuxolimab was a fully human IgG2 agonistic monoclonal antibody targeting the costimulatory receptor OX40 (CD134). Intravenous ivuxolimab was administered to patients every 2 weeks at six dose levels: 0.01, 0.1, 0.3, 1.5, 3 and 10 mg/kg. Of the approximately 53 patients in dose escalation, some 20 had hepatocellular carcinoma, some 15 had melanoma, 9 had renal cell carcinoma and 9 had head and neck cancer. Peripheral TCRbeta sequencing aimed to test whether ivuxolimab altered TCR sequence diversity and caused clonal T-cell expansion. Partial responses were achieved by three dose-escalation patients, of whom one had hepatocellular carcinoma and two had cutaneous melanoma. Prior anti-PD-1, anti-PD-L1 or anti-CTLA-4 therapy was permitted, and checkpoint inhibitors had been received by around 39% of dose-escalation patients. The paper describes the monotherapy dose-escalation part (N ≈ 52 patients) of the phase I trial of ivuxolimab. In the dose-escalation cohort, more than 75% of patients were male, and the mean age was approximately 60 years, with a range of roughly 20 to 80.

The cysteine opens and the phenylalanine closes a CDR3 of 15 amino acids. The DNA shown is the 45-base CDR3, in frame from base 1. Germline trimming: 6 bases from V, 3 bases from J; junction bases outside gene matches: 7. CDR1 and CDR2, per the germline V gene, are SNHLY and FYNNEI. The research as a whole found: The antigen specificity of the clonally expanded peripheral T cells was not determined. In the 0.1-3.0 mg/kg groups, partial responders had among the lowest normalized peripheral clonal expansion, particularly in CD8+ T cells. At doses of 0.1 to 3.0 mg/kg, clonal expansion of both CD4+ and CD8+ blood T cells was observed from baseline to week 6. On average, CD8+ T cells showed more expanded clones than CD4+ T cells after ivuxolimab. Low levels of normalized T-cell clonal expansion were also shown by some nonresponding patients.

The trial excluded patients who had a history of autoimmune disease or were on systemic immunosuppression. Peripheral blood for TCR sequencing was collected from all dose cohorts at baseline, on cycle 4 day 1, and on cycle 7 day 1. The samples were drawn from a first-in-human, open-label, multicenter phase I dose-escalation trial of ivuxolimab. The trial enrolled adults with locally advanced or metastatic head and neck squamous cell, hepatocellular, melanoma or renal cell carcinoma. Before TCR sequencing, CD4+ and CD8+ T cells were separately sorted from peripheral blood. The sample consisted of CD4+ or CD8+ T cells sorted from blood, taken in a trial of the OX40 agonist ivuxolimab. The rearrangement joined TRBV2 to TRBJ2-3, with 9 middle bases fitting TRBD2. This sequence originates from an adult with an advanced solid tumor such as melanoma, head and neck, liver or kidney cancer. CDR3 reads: CASRVAGVRTDTQYF. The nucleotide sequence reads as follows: TGTGCCAGCAGAGTAGCGGGAGTGAGGACAGATACGCAGTATTTT.